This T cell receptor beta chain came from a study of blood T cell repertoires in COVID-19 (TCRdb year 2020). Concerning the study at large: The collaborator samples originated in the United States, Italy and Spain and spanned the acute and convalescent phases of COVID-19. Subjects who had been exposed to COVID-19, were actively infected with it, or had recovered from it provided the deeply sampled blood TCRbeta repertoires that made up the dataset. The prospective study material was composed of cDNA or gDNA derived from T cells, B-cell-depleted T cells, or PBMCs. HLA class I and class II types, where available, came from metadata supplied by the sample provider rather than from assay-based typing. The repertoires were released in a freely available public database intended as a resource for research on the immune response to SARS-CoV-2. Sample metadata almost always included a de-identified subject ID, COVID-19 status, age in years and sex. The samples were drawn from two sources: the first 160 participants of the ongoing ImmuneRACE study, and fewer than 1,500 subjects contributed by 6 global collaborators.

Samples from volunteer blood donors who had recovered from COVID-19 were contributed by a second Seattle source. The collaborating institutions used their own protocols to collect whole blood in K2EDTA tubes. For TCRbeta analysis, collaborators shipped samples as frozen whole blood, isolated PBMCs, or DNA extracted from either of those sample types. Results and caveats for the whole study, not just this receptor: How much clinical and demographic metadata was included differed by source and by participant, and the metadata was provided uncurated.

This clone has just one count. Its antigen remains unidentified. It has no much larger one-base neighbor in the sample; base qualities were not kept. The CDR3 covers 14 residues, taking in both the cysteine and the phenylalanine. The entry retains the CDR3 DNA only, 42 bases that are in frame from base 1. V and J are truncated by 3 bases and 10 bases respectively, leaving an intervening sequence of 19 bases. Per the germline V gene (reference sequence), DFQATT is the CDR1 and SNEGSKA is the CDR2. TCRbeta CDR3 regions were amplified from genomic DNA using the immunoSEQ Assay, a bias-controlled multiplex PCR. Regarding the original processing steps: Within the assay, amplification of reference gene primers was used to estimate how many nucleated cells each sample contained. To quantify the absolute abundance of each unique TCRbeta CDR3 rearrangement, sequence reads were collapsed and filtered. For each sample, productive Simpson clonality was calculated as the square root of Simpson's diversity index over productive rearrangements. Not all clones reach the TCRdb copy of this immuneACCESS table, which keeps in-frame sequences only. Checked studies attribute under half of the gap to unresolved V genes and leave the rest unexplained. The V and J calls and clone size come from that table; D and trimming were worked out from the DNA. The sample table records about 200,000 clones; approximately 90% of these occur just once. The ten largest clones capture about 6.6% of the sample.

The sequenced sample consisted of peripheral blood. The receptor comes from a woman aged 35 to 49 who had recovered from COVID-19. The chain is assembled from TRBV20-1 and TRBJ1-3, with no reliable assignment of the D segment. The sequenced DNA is TGCAGTGCTAGTCACGGGGAACGGGGTGAAACCATATATTTT. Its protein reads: CSASHGERGETIYF.